The next 19 T cell receptor beta chains were all read from a single sample in a study of T cells after posttransplantation cyclophosphamide. Measured with immunoSEQ multiplex PCR; TCRdb has only the in-frame clones, and not every one. The sample shows 15,000 to 20,000 clones, around 94% of them seen only once. Treatment was busulfan-fludarabine conditioning, a marrow graft, and cyclophosphamide on days +3 and +4. Sequences were derived from CD4+ T cells sorted from blood, sampled after allogeneic stem cell transplant with posttransplant cyclophosphamide. These receptors were collected from a male patient aged 55-69 years who received an allogeneic stem cell transplant from a related donor and was CMV-positive. Part of the T cells may come from the graft donor.

The chain combines TRBV25-1 with TRBJ1-6; D is possibly TRBD1 (6 bases). The CDR3 is made up of 12 amino acids. The V end was cut by 6 bases, the J end by 9 bases, with 9 bases between. The germline V gene encodes CDR1 MGHDK and CDR2 SYGVNS. The DNA for the CDR3 is TGTGCCAGCAGGGGAGGGGGTTCACCCCTCCACTTT. It codes for CASRGGGSPLHF. Based on the CDR3 plus reference TRBV25-1 and TRBJ1-6, the full variable domain is EADIYQTPRYLVIGTGKKITLECSQTMGHDKMYWYQQDPGMELHLIHYSYGVNSTEKGDLSSESTVSRIRTEHFPLTLESARPSHTSQYLCASRGGGSPLHFGNGTRLTVT.

The V gene is TRBV9, the J gene TRBJ2-3, with 7 bases identical to TRBD2. There are 13 residues in the CDR3. With V trimmed by 2 bases and J by 6 bases, 3 bases remained unmatched. Germline V gene sequence: CDR1 SGDLS, CDR2 YYNGEE. CDR3 bases: TGTGCCAGCAGCGTGGGGCGGGGGGATACGCAGTATTTT. Its protein product is CASSVGRGDTQYF.

V and J are TRBV5-1 and TRBJ1-4; D might be TRBD1 (5 bases). Trimming left V 0 bases short and J 0 bases short, with 9 bases between. This CDR3 has 16 residues. Germline lookup yields CDR1 SGHRS and CDR2 YFSETQ. The CDR3 sequence: CASSLAGGATNEKLFF. The CDR3, as DNA: TGCGCCAGCAGCTTGGCGGGGGGTGCAACTAATGAAAAACTGTTTTTT. Full variable domain (missing parts from reference TRBV5-1 and TRBJ1-4): KAGVTQTPRYLIKTRGQQVTLSCSPISGHRSVSWYQQTPGQGLQFLFEYFSETQRNKGNFPGRFSGRQFSNSRSEMNVSTLELGDSALYLCASSLAGGATNEKLFFGSGTQLSVL.

V gene TRBV9 combines with J gene TRBJ2-1; a weak D match, TRBD2 (5 bases). V gave up 3 bases and J gave up 0 bases, with 7 bases separating them. The germline V gene encodes CDR1 SGDLS and CDR2 YYNGEE. CDR3 size: 14 residues. The CDR3 sequence is CASSASGSYNEQFF. CDR3 bases: TGTGCCAGCAGCGCAAGCGGCTCCTACAATGAGCAGTTCTTC.

The chain has TRBV30 and TRBJ1-2; D is ambiguous. The CDR3 extends over 14 amino acids. Germline-derived CDR1 and CDR2 are GTSNPN and SVGIG (reference sequence). V was cut by 2 bases and J by 10 bases, with 20 bases left in between. In DNA form, the CDR3 reads TGTGCCTGGAGTCAATACCGGGTTTCCCCCCACTACACCTTC. It yields the protein CAWSQYRVSPHYTF.

V gene TRBV7-8 combines with J gene TRBJ2-7, with 8 bases fitting TRBD2. The CDR3 totals 16 residues. After removal of 1 base from V and 3 bases from J, the junction contained 8 bases not matched to a gene. Germline CDR1 reads SGHVS; CDR2 reads FQNEAQ. DNA of the CDR3: TGTGCCAGCAGCTTAGGGACGGGGGGGAAAGTCTACGAGCAGTACTTC. As protein: CASSLGTGGKVYEQYF. The whole variable domain, filled in from reference TRBV7-8 and TRBJ2-7, reads GAGVSQSPRYKVAKRGQDVALRCDPISGHVSLFWYQQALGQGPEFLTYFQNEAQLDKSGLPSDRFFAERPEGSVSTLKIQRTQQEDSAVYLCASSLGTGGKVYEQYFGPGTRLTVT.

The rearrangement links TRBV28 to TRBJ2-7; D gene uncertain. The CDR3 loop spans 13 amino acids. Between the trimmed V and J ends, which lost 1 base and 3 bases, there was a span of 7 bases. Per germline, CDR1 MDHEN and CDR2 SYDVKM. CDR3 loop: CASSLSVVYEQYF. The CDR3 DNA sequence: TGTGCCAGCAGTTTATCAGTTGTCTACGAGCAGTACTTC.

CDR3 sequence: CASRLGQAFNEQFF. The CDR3 DNA sequence: TGTGCCAGCAGGTTAGGACAGGCCTTCAATGAGCAGTTCTTC. This sequence joins TRBV6-5 and TRBJ2-1, with 7 bases that match TRBD1. Germline V gives CDR1 MNHEY, CDR2 SVGAGI. After removal of 6 bases from V and 6 bases from J, the junction contained 8 bases not matched to a gene. The CDR3 contains 14 residues.

The J gene is TRBJ2-1, the V gene TRBV2; maybe TRBD2 (6 bases). Germline values: CDR1 SNHLY, CDR2 FYNNEI. V gave up 6 bases and J gave up 6 bases, with 15 bases separating them. This CDR3 has 14 residues. CDR3 in amino acids: CASRAGTLSNEQFF. CDR3 coding DNA: TGTGCCAGCAGGGCCGGGACTCTTTCCAATGAGCAGTTCTTC.

The J gene is TRBJ1-1, the V gene TRBV2; 11 bases line up with TRBD1. V lost 3 bases and J lost 2; bases outside the gene matches: 14. The CDR3 covers 19 residues. Per germline, CDR1 SNHLY and CDR2 FYNNEI. CDR3 bases: TGTGCCAGCAGTGATCACGGCACGATAGGACAGGGGGCTAACACTGAAGCTTTCTTT. Amino acid sequence: CASSDHGTIGQGANTEAFF.

The genes are TRBV19 and TRBJ1-2; no firm D call. The V and J ends lost 3 bases and 8 bases respectively, with 16 bases between them. CDR3 length: 14 amino acids. Germline CDR1 reads LNHDA; CDR2 reads SQIVND (reference sequence). The CDR3 loop is CASSMEAGLRGYTF. CDR3 bases: TGTGCCAGTAGTATGGAGGCGGGATTGAGGGGCTACACCTTC. Based on the CDR3 plus reference TRBV19 and TRBJ1-2, the full variable domain is DGGITQSPKYLFRKEGQNVTLSCEQNLNHDAMYWYRQDPGQGLRLIYYSQIVNDFQKGDIAEGYSVSREKKESFPLTVTSAQKNPTAFYLCASSMEAGLRGYTFGSGTRLTVV.

The chain is built from TRBV30 and TRBJ2-7, with TRBD1 matching over 8 bases. This CDR3 is built from 12 residues. The junction had 5 bases not matched to a gene; V was cut back by 8 bases and J by 2 bases. Looked up from germline, CDR1 is GTSNPN and CDR2 is SVGIG (reference sequence). CDR3 bases: TGTGCCGGCTCGGACAGGGCCTACGAGCAGTACTTC. Its protein is CAGSDRAYEQYF. The full variable domain, its missing parts supplied by reference TRBV30 and TRBJ2-7, is SQTIHQWPATLVQPVGSPLSLECTVEGTSNPNLYWYRQAAGRGLQLLFYSVGIGQISSEVPQNLSASRPQDRQFILSSKKLLLSDSGFYLCAGSDRAYEQYFGPGTRLTVT.

The chain couples TRBV29-1 to TRBJ2-5, with D unclear. V was trimmed by 3 bases and J by 1 base, leaving 6 bases between them. Looked up from germline, CDR1 is SQVTM and CDR2 is ANQGSEA. The CDR3 runs to 12 residues. Here the CDR3 reads CSVESFQETQYF. For the CDR3, the DNA is TGCAGCGTTGAGTCGTTCCAAGAGACCCAGTACTTC.

The chain is built from TRBV10-3 and TRBJ2-3, with 10 positions matching TRBD2. The CDR3 contains 14 residues. V dropped 10 bases and J dropped 3; count of bases not matched to a gene: 7. The V gene's germline CDR1 is ENHRY and CDR2 SYGVKD. This CDR3 reads CATRAGGLTDTQYF. The DNA of the CDR3 is TGTGCCACCAGAGCGGGGGGGCTAACAGATACGCAGTATTTT.

There are a few counts of this clone. This chain joins TRBV4-2 and TRBJ1-1; D perhaps matches TRBD1 (5 bases). The CDR3 runs to 14 residues. From germline, CDR1 is LGHNA and CDR2 YNFKEQ. V lost 0 bases and J 6 bases, leaving 11 bases between the germline ends. CDR3 in amino acids: CASSQDRAYSEAFF. CDR3 in DNA: TGTGCCAGCAGCCAAGACAGGGCTTATTCTGAAGCTTTCTTT.

With regard to this clone: Within the sample, other DNA sequences also encode this same CDR3. The chain has TRBV19 and TRBJ1-6, with no clear D. The CDR3 length is 13 residues. In germline, CDR1 is LNHDA, CDR2 SQIVND (reference sequence). With 3 bases removed from V and 6 bases from J, the gap between germline ends came to 6 bases. CDR3 sequence reads: CASSITVNSPLHF. The CDR3 nucleotides read TGTGCCAGTAGTATTACGGTTAATTCACCCCTCCACTTT. Full variable domain (outside the CDR3, taken from reference TRBV19 and TRBJ1-6): DGGITQSPKYLFRKEGQNVTLSCEQNLNHDAMYWYRQDPGQGLRLIYYSQIVNDFQKGDIAEGYSVSREKKESFPLTVTSAQKNPTAFYLCASSITVNSPLHFGNGTRLTVT.

The chain couples TRBV4-3 to TRBJ1-5, with 9 bases fitting TRBD1. The CDR3 runs to 16 residues. The junction had 7 bases not matched to a gene; V was cut back by 1 base and J by 6 bases. CDR1 LGHNA and CDR2 YSLEER come from the germline V gene. The CDR3 coding sequence is TGCGCCAGCAGCCAAGGTCGGGACAGGGTGTTTCAGCCCCAGCATTTT. Protein sequence: CASSQGRDRVFQPQHF.

The J gene is TRBJ1-2, the V gene TRBV9; D unresolved. The V end lost 2 bases, the J end lost 4 bases, and 12 bases lay between the germline ends. The CDR3 consists of 14 residues. CDR1 and CDR2 from the germline V gene are SGDLS and YYNGEE. The CDR3 reads CASSVETIGYGYTF. The DNA for the CDR3 is TGTGCCAGCAGCGTTGAGACAATTGGCTATGGCTACACCTTC.

The chain combines TRBV11-1 with TRBJ2-3; no clear D gene. CDR1 is SGHAT and CDR2 is FQDESV in the germline V gene (reference sequence). The V end lost 6 bases, the J end lost 4 bases, and 5 bases lay between the germline ends. CDR3 length: 11 amino acids. This CDR3 reads CASRQSDTQYF. The CDR3 nucleotides are TGTGCCAGCAGACAGTCAGATACGCAGTATTTT.